This entry lists 22 T cell receptor beta chains sequenced from one sample in a study of T-cell reconstitution after alpha-beta-depleted transplantation in children. Preparing the TCRbeta library involved the use of unique molecular identifiers. TCRdb reprocessed the PCR reads with MiXCR, giving one entry per CDR3 protein. The sample consists of 65,000 to 75,000 distinct CDR3 sequences, roughly 4.9% of them appearing once. Sequences were derived from PBMCs, mostly from graft donor cells, sampled 180 days after TCRalphabeta/CD19-depleted stem cell transplant. The receptors shown here come from a boy younger than two who had a stem cell transplant for acute myeloid leukemia, so the T cells may come from the graft donor.

This clonotype was seen many times. The rearrangement links TRBV6-5 to TRBJ1-1; maybe TRBD1 (6 bases). The germline gives CDR1 MNHEY, CDR2 SVGAGI. Trimming stripped 7 bases from V and 11 bases from J, with 14 bases between. The CDR3 has 11 amino acids. The CDR3 DNA reads TGTGCCAGCACCAGCGGAGGGGGGGCTTTCTTT. Protein product: CASTSGGGAFF.

This clonotype was counted ten times or more. This sequence joins TRBV24-1 and TRBJ2-1; the D is unclear. Trimming left V 7 bases short and J 6 bases short, with 9 bases between. The CDR3 consists of 12 residues. CDR1 is KGHDR and CDR2 is SFDVKD in the germline V gene. The CDR3 is CATSDGPNEQFF. As DNA, the CDR3 is TGTGCCACCAGCGACGGACCCAATGAGCAGTTCTTC.

This clonotype was counted at least ten times. This chain connects TRBV7-8 to TRBJ1-2, with D unresolved. Germline lookup yields CDR1 SGHVS and CDR2 FQNEAQ. The V end was cut by 3 bases, the J end by 0 bases, with 8 bases between. This CDR3 has 14 amino acids. CDR3 sequence (DNA): TGTGCCAGCAGCTTCGGCAGCACTAACTATGGCTACACCTTC. Translated, it gives CASSFGSTNYGYTF.

This clonotype has more than one count but fewer than ten. The chain is built from TRBV2 and TRBJ2-5, with 13 bases fitting TRBD2. Germline lookup yields CDR1 SNHLY and CDR2 FYNNEI. CDR3 length equals 15 residues. V shed 7 bases and J 5 bases; nucleotides not matched to a gene: 7. CDR3 loop: CASTGLAGIGETQYF. CDR3 bases: TGTGCCAGCACGGGACTAGCGGGGATAGGGGAGACCCAGTACTTC.

This clonotype has a count of ten or more. This chain joins TRBV19 and TRBJ1-1; 7 bases line up with TRBD1. Germline V CDR1 and CDR2: LNHDA, SQIVND (reference sequence). This CDR3 has 14 amino acids. Losses at the gene ends were 7 bases for V and 1 base for J; bases not matched to a gene: 6. The CDR3 DNA follows: TGTGCCAGTACCAAGACAGGGCCGAACACTGAAGCTTTCTTT. Amino acid sequence: CASTKTGPNTEAFF.

Ten or more counts support this clonotype. The chain carries TRBV18 and TRBJ2-5; 7 nucleotides agree with TRBD1. The CDR3 covers 16 residues. The germline gives CDR1 KGHSH, CDR2 LQKENI. J was trimmed by 4 bases and V by 2 bases; bases with no gene match: 10. For the CDR3, the DNA is TGTGCCAGCTCACCAACAGGGGTTCTGTTCGGAGAGACCCAGTACTTC. This gives the protein CASSPTGVLFGETQYF. Drawing the rest from reference TRBV18 and TRBJ2-5, the complete variable domain is NAGVMQNPRHLVRRRGQEARLRCSPMKGHSHVYWYRQLPEEGLKFMVYLQKENIIDESGMPKERFSAEFPKEGPSILRIQQVVRGDSAAYFCASSPTGVLFGETQYFGPGTRLLVL.

This clonotype was observed many times. The V gene is TRBV12-3 or TRBV12-4, the J gene TRBJ2-3; TRBD2 is a possible D gene (5 bases). V lost 3 bases and J lost 2, with 6 bases in between. This CDR3 is 13 amino acids long. The CDR3 loop reads CASSLTNTDTQYF. DNA for the CDR3: TGTGCCAGCAGTTTGACTAACACAGATACGCAGTATTTT.

This clonotype was seen repeatedly, ten times or more. The chain recombines TRBV5-1 with TRBJ2-3, with D perhaps matching TRBD1 (5 bases). CDR1 is SGHRS, CDR2 YFSETQ, per germline. Trimming removed 0 bases at V and 0 bases at J, with 14 bases between. The CDR3 runs to 17 residues. CDR3: CASSLEGTGPSTDTQYF. The CDR3 DNA sequence: TGCGCCAGCAGCTTGGAGGGAACAGGCCCAAGCACAGATACGCAGTATTTT.

This clonotype was counted at least ten times. V gene TRBV19 combines with J gene TRBJ1-5; 7 bases match TRBD1. The trim removed 5 bases at V and 6 bases at J, leaving 4 bases unmatched. The CDR3 is made up of 13 amino acids. CDR1 is LNHDA and CDR2 is SQIVND in the germline V gene (reference sequence). This chain's CDR3 is CASSRQGVQPQHF. The CDR3 DNA is TGTGCCAGTAGTCGACAGGGTGTTCAGCCCCAGCATTTT.

This clonotype occurred many times. The rearrangement uses TRBV11-2 and TRBJ2-3; D gene unclear. Trimming stripped 2 bases from V and 1 base from J, with 13 bases between. This CDR3 is 16 amino acids long. Germline CDR1 SGHAT, CDR2 FQNNGV. The CDR3 coding sequence is TGTGCCAGCAGCTTATACGTGGTTAGGGGCACAGATACGCAGTATTTT. It encodes CASSLYVVRGTDTQYF.

This clonotype has at least ten counts. The chain employs TRBV6-6 and TRBJ2-1, with TRBD1 as a possible D gene (6 bases). V was shortened by 2 bases and J by 7 bases, with 15 bases between the two germline ends. Per germline, CDR1 MNHNY and CDR2 SVGAGI (reference sequence). The CDR3 has 15 residues. The CDR3 here is CASSYNRVNGNEQFF. CDR3 DNA sequence: TGTGCCAGCAGTTACAACAGGGTAAACGGGAATGAGCAGTTCTTC.

This clonotype was counted at least ten times. The CDR3 bases are TGTGCCAGCAGCGTAGGGGGGGCATTGAACACTGAAGCTTTCTTT. It yields the protein CASSVGGALNTEAFF. This sequence joins TRBV9 and TRBJ1-1; TRBD1 is a possible D gene (6 bases). The length of the CDR3 is 15 residues. Germline CDR1 reads SGDLS; CDR2 reads YYNGEE. Trimming cost V 0 bases and J 0 bases, with 9 bases left between them. Based on the CDR3 plus reference TRBV9 and TRBJ1-1, the full variable domain is DSGVTQTPKHLITATGQRVTLRCSPRSGDLSVYWYQQSLDQGLQFLIQYYNGEERAKGNILERFSAQQFPDLHSELNLSSLELGDSALYFCASSVGGALNTEAFFGQGTRLTVV.

Many counts were recorded for this clonotype. The CDR3 spells CASSIWDRNGYTF. The DNA of the CDR3 is TGTGCCAGCAGTATCTGGGACAGGAATGGCTACACCTTC. This rearrangement joins TRBV12-3 or TRBV12-4 to TRBJ1-2; 8 positions match TRBD1. This CDR3 comprises 13 residues. J was trimmed by 6 bases and V by 5 bases; bases with no gene match: 5.

The sample holds many counts of this clonotype. The chain uses TRBV11-3 and TRBJ2-1, with D unresolved. The V end was cut by 2 bases, the J end by 6 bases, with 8 bases between. CDR3 length equals 13 residues. Germline V gives CDR1 SGHNT, CDR2 YENEEA. Here the CDR3 reads CASSLRAFNEQFF. CDR3 DNA: TGTGCCAGCAGCTTAAGAGCCTTCAATGAGCAGTTCTTC.

This clonotype came up many times. The gene calls are TRBV12-3 or TRBV12-4 and TRBJ1-2; no reliable D call. Between the trimmed V and J ends, which lost 1 base and 0 bases, there was a span of 6 bases. The CDR3 is 14 amino acids. The CDR3 DNA is TGTGCCAGCAGTTTAGTCGGAGCTAACTATGGCTACACCTTC. Amino acids: CASSLVGANYGYTF.

This clonotype was seen ten or more times. This chain joins TRBV27 and TRBJ2-5; tentatively, D is TRBD2 (5 bases). The V gene's germline CDR1 is MNHEY and CDR2 SMNVEV (reference sequence). V was cut by 4 bases and J by 2 bases, with 8 bases left in between. The CDR3 covers 13 residues. CDR3 sequence: CASSSRRQETQYF. As DNA, the CDR3 is TGTGCCAGCAGTTCGCGGAGGCAAGAGACCCAGTACTTC.

This clonotype occurred many times. The chain uses TRBV12-3 or TRBV12-4 and TRBJ2-7, with 7 bases lining up with TRBD2. This CDR3 contains 14 residues. With 4 bases clipped from V and 3 bases from J, the junction kept 6 bases outside the gene matches. CDR3 residues: CASSSRGSHYEQYF. The CDR3 bases are TGTGCCAGCAGTTCCCGCGGGAGCCACTACGAGCAGTACTTC.

This clonotype appeared many times. This sequence joins TRBV27 and TRBJ2-2; D call uncertain. The germline V gene has CDR1 MNHEY and CDR2 SMNVEV (reference sequence). The V end was cut by 3 bases, the J end by 7 bases, with 9 bases between. CDR3 length: 13 residues. The CDR3 DNA reads TGTGCCAGCAGTTTGGGGTGGGGCGGGGAGCTGTTTTTT. This sequence encodes CASSLGWGGELFF.

About this clonotype: Just one base apart from a much larger clone, this may be a read error. It is likely a read error, because the conserved phenylalanine at the end of the CDR3 is missing. V is TRBV18 and J is TRBJ1-2; D ambiguous. The CDR3 is made up of 15 amino acids. Trimming shortened V by 1 base and J by 1 base, and 10 bases separated the two germline ends. The germline CDR1 and CDR2 sequences are KGHSH and LQKENI. CDR3 in DNA: TGTGCCAGCTCACCACGAACACCCAATAACTATGGCTACACCTCC. This encodes CASSPRTPNNYGYTS.

Many counts were recorded for this clonotype. The V and J genes are TRBV3-1 and TRBJ1-1, with D possibly matching TRBD1 (5 bases). CDR1 and CDR2 (germline): LGHDT, YNNKEL (reference sequence). The CDR3 extends over 14 amino acids. V lost 1 base and J 5 bases, leaving 11 bases between the germline ends. CDR3 residues: CASSQGRGWTEAFF. In DNA form, the CDR3 reads TGTGCCAGCAGCCAAGGGCGGGGGTGGACTGAAGCTTTCTTT.

This clonotype appeared many times. V and J are TRBV20-1 and TRBJ1-6, with TRBD1 matching over 12 bases. The J segment lost 1 base and the V segment lost 5 bases, leaving 3 bases of the junction unmatched. The CDR3 has 16 amino acids. Germline CDR1 DFQATT, CDR2 SNEGSKA (reference sequence). The CDR3, as DNA: TGCAGTGCTTCGGGACAGGGGGCTTCCTATAATTCACCCCTCCACTTT. Amino acids: CSASGQGASYNSPLHF.

The sample holds many counts of this clonotype. The chain carries TRBV6-2 or TRBV6-3 and TRBJ2-6; no clear D gene. The CDR3 contains 21 residues. The germline gives CDR1 MNHEY, CDR2 SVGEGT. V was trimmed by 6 bases and J by 4 bases, leaving 31 bases between them. DNA of the CDR3: TGTGCCAGCAGGCTACCGACTGAAGTCGGGCCTACCTTGCCGGGGGCCAACGTCCTGACTTTC. This encodes CASRLPTEVGPTLPGANVLTF.